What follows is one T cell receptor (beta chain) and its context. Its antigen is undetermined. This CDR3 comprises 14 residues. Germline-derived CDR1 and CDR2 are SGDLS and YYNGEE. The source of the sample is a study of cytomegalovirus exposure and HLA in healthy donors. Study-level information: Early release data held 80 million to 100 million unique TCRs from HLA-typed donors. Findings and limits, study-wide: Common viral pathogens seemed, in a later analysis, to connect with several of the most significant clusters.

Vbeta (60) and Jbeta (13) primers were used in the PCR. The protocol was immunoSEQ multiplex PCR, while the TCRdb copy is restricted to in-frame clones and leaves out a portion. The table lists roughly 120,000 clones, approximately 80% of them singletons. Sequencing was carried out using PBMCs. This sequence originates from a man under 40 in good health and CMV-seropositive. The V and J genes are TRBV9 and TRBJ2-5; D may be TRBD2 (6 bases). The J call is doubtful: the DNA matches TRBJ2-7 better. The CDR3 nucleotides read TGTGCCAGCAGCGTAGTCGGAGGGTCCTACGAGCAGTACTTC. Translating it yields CASSVVGGSYEQYF.